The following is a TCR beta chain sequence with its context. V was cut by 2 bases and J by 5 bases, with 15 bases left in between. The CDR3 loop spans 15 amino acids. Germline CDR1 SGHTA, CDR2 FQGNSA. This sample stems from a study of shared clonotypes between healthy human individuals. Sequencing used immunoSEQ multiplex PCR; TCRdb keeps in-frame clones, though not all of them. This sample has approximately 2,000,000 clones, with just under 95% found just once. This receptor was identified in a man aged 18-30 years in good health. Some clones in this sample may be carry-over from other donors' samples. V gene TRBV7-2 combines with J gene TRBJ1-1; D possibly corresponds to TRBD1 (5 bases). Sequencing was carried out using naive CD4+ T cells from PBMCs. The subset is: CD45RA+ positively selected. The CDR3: CASSLKGPGGTEAFF. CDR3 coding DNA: TGTGCCAGCAGCTTAAAGGGGCCCGGAGGGACTGAAGCTTTCTTT.